This T cell receptor beta chain comes out of a study of metastatic and nonmetastatic thyroid tumors. Overall study: The study looked at repertoires side by side in blood and in tumor or nodule tissue from malignant and benign thyroid patients.

Ahead of thyroid surgery, no patient had received treatment of any kind. Authors' methods: Clinicopathological groups supplied CDR3 differences that were used to build a distant-metastasis classifier for papillary thyroid cancer. MiXCR was used by TCRdb to re-call the PCR reads. TCRdb's processing, not the authors', yielded these V and J calls. The sample carries 28,000 or so clones, 16% recorded once. V dropped 3 bases and J dropped 2; count of bases not matched to a gene: 3. This CDR3 comprises 14 residues. Looked up from germline, CDR1 is LNHNV and CDR2 is YYDKDF (reference sequence). This receptor was obtained from a female donor with papillary thyroid cancer or a benign thyroid nodule (not recorded which). Some clones in this sample may be carry-over from other donors' samples. The sample comprised blood. This chain uses TRBV15 with TRBJ2-7; TRBD2 matches 8 bases. CDR3: CATSRGLGAYEQYF. The CDR3 DNA reads TGTGCCACCAGCAGGGGACTAGGGGCCTACGAGCAGTACTTC. The full variable domain, with the rest looked up from reference TRBV15 and TRBJ2-7, is DAMVIQNPRYQVTQFGKPVTLSCSQTLNHNVMYWYQQKSSQAPKLLFHYYDKDFNNEADTPDNFQSRRPNTSFCFLDIRSPGLGDTAMYLCATSRGLGAYEQYFGPGTRLTVT.